The TCR beta chain under discussion was sequenced for a study of molecular identifiers for immune sequencing clone quantification. Bulk TCR libraries were made with methods that had been previously described and with listed TCR primers. MiXCR, applied by TCRdb to the PCR reads, yields one record per CDR3 protein. The sample has about 300,000 distinct CDR3 sequences, over 20% seen once; the top ten hold about 0.79%. Using 10%, 30% or 50% RNA, naive CD8 libraries were derived from about 20,000 to 1,000,000 sorted cells. Sorting captured naive CD8 T cells as CD8+CD4-CCR7+CD45RA+. In this sample, this clonotype turned up a few times. The CDR3 has 17 amino acids. Germline V gene data show CDR1 as SGHTS and CDR2 as YDEGEE. Unmatched junction bases numbered 9, after V lost 2 bases and J lost 0 bases.

The chain recombines TRBV5-8 with TRBJ2-3; 7 positions match TRBD1. The sequenced sample consisted of naive CD8+ T cells from blood, with Jurkat cell RNA spiked in. The subset is: FACS-sorted CD8+CD4-CCR7+CD45RA+ naive T cells. The origin of this receptor is a human donor in good health. Some libraries in this study had Jurkat cell RNA spiked in. In DNA form, the CDR3 reads TGTGCCAGCAGCTTTGGGACAGCAATATATAGCACAGATACGCAGTATTTT. Translating it yields CASSFGTAIYSTDTQYF.